This T cell receptor beta chain was captured in a study of T-cell memory formation after mild COVID-19. Note on this clonotype: Its antigen is unknown.

The CDR3 extends over 18 amino acids. The germline gives CDR1 MGHRA, CDR2 YSYEKL. The V gene lost 0 bases and the J gene lost 0 bases, with 15 bases spanning the gap. General study results and limits: Among CD4+ contracting clones, most were CM and EM, and CD8+ ones EMRA.

From 5'RACE with constant-segment primers came TCR alpha and TCR beta cDNA libraries that carried sample barcodes and UMIs. TCRdb ran MiXCR on the 5' RACE reads and lists one entry per CDR3 protein. The data show 350,000 to 450,000 distinct CDR3 sequences, approximately 29% seen once. Source material: PBMCs or a T cell subset sorted from them (not recorded which). The chain employs TRBV4-1 and TRBJ1-5; D may be TRBD1 (6 bases). This clonotype originated in an adult woman who had mild COVID-19 (a few samples of this study predate the infection). Cell type and time point are not known. The CDR3 coding sequence is TGCGCCAGCAGCCAAGATCGACAGGTCCAGTTTAGCAATCAGCCCCAGCATTTT. Its protein product is CASSQDRQVQFSNQPQHF.